A single sample is the source of the 30 T cell receptor beta chains below, sequenced in a study of CD8+CD57+ T cells in acquired aplastic anemia. Both TCR beta VDJ combination and CDR3 sequence profiling were carried out. Genomic DNA was the template for this profiling. TCRdb reprocessed the reads with MiXCR, giving one entry per CDR3 protein. The table includes over 150,000 distinct CDR3 sequences, about half detected once. CD8+CD57+ cell expansion, shown by flow cytometry, had occurred in the patients selected for sequencing. Sequenced material: sorted CD4+, CD8+, or CD8+CD57+ T cells (not recorded which) from PBMCs. All receptors derive from a human donor with aplastic anemia.

This clonotype was seen a few times. The chain employs TRBV19 and TRBJ2-7, with D perhaps matching TRBD2 (5 bases). V lost 2 bases, J lost 6 bases, and 11 bases lay in between. The CDR3 totals 13 residues. Germline V gives CDR1 LNHDA, CDR2 SQIVND (reference sequence). The CDR3 spells CASSIIGVREQYF. The CDR3 nucleotides read TGTGCCAGTAGTATAATCGGGGTTCGCGAGCAGTACTTC.

This clonotype was seen a few times. The chain carries TRBV25-1 and TRBJ2-1; TRBD2 aligns across 12 bases. This CDR3 contains 15 residues. Germline V gives CDR1 MGHDK, CDR2 SYGVNS. V shed 3 bases, J shed 8 bases, and the junction held 5 bases outside the gene matches. The CDR3 loop reads CASSDKRLAGDEQFF. CDR3 DNA sequence: TGTGCCAGCAGTGATAAGAGACTAGCGGGAGATGAGCAGTTCTTC.

The chain employs TRBV10-3 and TRBJ2-2, with D uncertain. Germline V gene sequence: CDR1 ENHRY, CDR2 SYGVKD. Trimming shortened V by 2 bases and J by 1 base, and 5 bases separated the two germline ends. The CDR3 is made up of 14 amino acids. Written as DNA, the CDR3 is TGTGCCATCAGTGAGCTGGAGAACACCGGGGAGCTGTTTTTT. This translates into CAISELENTGELFF.

The sample holds many counts of this clonotype. The genes are TRBV20-1 and TRBJ1-6; TRBD1 aligns across 9 bases. The CDR3 totals 13 residues. Germline V CDR1 and CDR2: DFQATT, SNEGSKA (reference sequence). V gave up 5 bases and J gave up 10 bases; unmatched junction bases: 6. CDR3 residues: CSALTGTGSPLHF. The CDR3, as DNA: TGCAGTGCTTTAACCGGGACAGGGTCACCCCTCCACTTT.

This clonotype was recorded at least ten times. This chain connects TRBV2 to TRBJ2-5, with TRBD2 matching 12 bases. The ends lost 7 bases at V and 4 bases at J; junction bases unmatched: 4. CDR1 is SNHLY, CDR2 FYNNEI, per germline. The CDR3 sequence is 14 residues long. CDR3 region: CASKETSGGETQYF. The CDR3 DNA follows: TGTGCCAGCAAGGAGACTAGCGGGGGAGAGACCCAGTACTTC.

As regards this clonotype: Germline and junction disagree at one end, which may indicate a read error. The chain carries TRBV2 and TRBJ2-1; D not certain. Germline CDR1 SNHLY, CDR2 FYNNEI. CDR3 length: 14 residues. This CDR3 is CASSLDATTNERFF. The CDR3 bases are TGTGCCAGCAGCTTGGACGCAACTACCAATGAGCGGTTCTTC.

The chain employs TRBV12-3 or TRBV12-4 and TRBJ2-5, with 11 bases identical to TRBD2. The CDR3 runs 20 residues. The J segment lost 0 bases and the V segment lost 3 bases, leaving 15 bases of the junction unmatched. In DNA, the CDR3 is TGTGCCAGCAGTTTCACTCCCCGGAGGGTACTAGCGGGGGACCAAGAGACCCAGTACTTC. As protein: CASSFTPRRVLAGDQETQYF.

The chain links TRBV7-3 to TRBJ2-5, with 11 bases matching TRBD1. CDR3 length equals 15 residues. V shed 2 bases and J 4 bases; nucleotides not matched to a gene: 3. CDR1 SGHTA and CDR2 FQGTGA come from the germline V gene. CDR3 loop: CASSLAGTGGETQYF. CDR3 bases: TGTGCCAGCAGCTTAGCCGGGACAGGGGGAGAGACCCAGTACTTC. Full variable domain (remainder filled in from reference TRBV7-3 and TRBJ2-5): GAGVSQTPSNKVTEKGKYVELRCDPISGHTALYWYRQSLGQGPEFLIYFQGTGAADDSGLPNDRFFAVRPEGSVSTLKIQRTERGDSAVYLCASSLAGTGGETQYFGPGTRLLVL.

This clonotype occurred many times. The J gene is TRBJ2-6, the V gene TRBV2; D uncertain. Per germline, CDR1 SNHLY and CDR2 FYNNEI. The germline V and J ends were trimmed by 4 bases and 1 base, with 8 bases remaining between them. The CDR3 runs to 15 residues. CDR3 nucleotide sequence: TGTGCCAGCAGTGTAAGTTGGTCTGGGGCCAACGTCCTGACTTTC. Its translation is CASSVSWSGANVLTF.

The chain combines TRBV19 with TRBJ2-1; no firm D call. Germline assignment: CDR1 LNHDA and CDR2 SQIVND (reference sequence). V lost 8 bases to trimming and J lost 1 base, with 9 bases between them. CDR3 length: 13 residues. The CDR3 bases are TGTGCCAGTTTCTCCCGTTCCTACAATGAGCAGTTCTTC. Translation: CASFSRSYNEQFF.

This clonotype was picked up many times. The rearrangement joins TRBV7-2 to TRBJ1-1, with a tentative D call TRBD1 (6 bases). The CDR3 runs to 14 residues. V was pared by 5 bases and J by 1 base, with 11 bases between. Germline V lookup: CDR1 SGHTA, CDR2 FQGNSA. CDR3 DNA sequence: TGTGCCAGCAGCGGGGGGGCAGGGAACACTGAAGCTTTCTTT. Translated: CASSGGAGNTEAFF.

There are a few counts of this clonotype. The rearrangement joins TRBV7-6 to TRBJ2-7; D may be TRBD2 (6 bases). Germline values: CDR1 SGHVS, CDR2 FNYEAQ. V was pared by 0 bases and J by 0 bases, with 9 bases between. The CDR3 is made up of 15 amino acids. The CDR3 nucleotides read TGTGCCAGCAGCTTAGCTTCCGGGAGCTCCTACGAGCAGTACTTC. It encodes CASSLASGSSYEQYF.

V and J are TRBV5-4 and TRBJ2-3, with D unclear. Germline loops: CDR1 SGHNT, CDR2 YYREEE (reference sequence). The V and J ends lost 1 base and 5 bases respectively, with 17 bases between them. The CDR3 consists of 16 residues. The CDR3 protein is CASSLRTVSQGDTQYF. The CDR3 DNA is TGTGCCAGCAGCTTGCGAACTGTCTCACAAGGAGATACGCAGTATTTT. The full variable domain, rest sourced from reference TRBV5-4 and TRBJ2-3, is ETGVTQSPTHLIKTRGQQVTLRCSSQSGHNTVSWYQQALGQGPQFIFQYYREEENGRGNFPPRFSGLQFPNYSSELNVNALELDDSALYLCASSLRTVSQGDTQYFGPGTRLTVL.

The genes are TRBV20-1 and TRBJ1-4, with D perhaps TRBD1 (5 bases). CDR3 length: 15 amino acids. Germline-derived CDR1 and CDR2 are DFQATT and SNEGSKA (reference sequence). V gave up 3 bases and J gave up 0 bases, with 11 bases separating them. The CDR3 reads CSARDGRATNEKLFF. The CDR3 region has the DNA TGCAGTGCTAGGGATGGCAGGGCAACTAATGAAAAACTGTTTTTT.

This clonotype was observed at least ten times. The V call is TRBV5-4, the J call TRBJ1-6; tentatively, D is TRBD1 (5 bases). CDR1 SGHNT and CDR2 YYREEE come from the germline V gene (reference sequence). Trimming pared 0 bases from V and 1 base from J, leaving 11 bases between. The CDR3 is 17 residues long. The chain's CDR3 is CASSLVVGRSYNSPLHF. CDR3 nucleotides: TGTGCCAGCAGCTTGGTGGTGGGGCGATCCTATAATTCACCCCTCCACTTT.

The table lists this clonotype with many counts. The rearrangement links TRBV6-1 to TRBJ1-1; D is uncertain. This CDR3 has 12 residues. Germline CDR1 and CDR2: MNHNS and SASEGT. Trimming removed 3 bases at V and 3 bases at J, with 5 bases between. This CDR3 is CASSDWYTEAFF. The CDR3 DNA reads TGTGCCAGCAGTGATTGGTACACTGAAGCTTTCTTT.

This clonotype was seen at least ten times. The chain recombines TRBV5-1 with TRBJ2-5; 11 nucleotides line up with TRBD2. The CDR3 loop spans 17 amino acids. Germline-derived CDR1 and CDR2 are SGHRS and YFSETQ. J was trimmed by 5 bases and V by 4 bases; bases with no gene match: 13. CDR3 protein: CASSDISGGAFEETQYF. CDR3 DNA sequence: TGCGCCAGCAGCGACATTAGCGGGGGGGCCTTCGAGGAGACCCAGTACTTC.

This clonotype was detected many times. This chain links TRBV24-1 with TRBJ2-1; D is unclear. The CDR3 totals 12 residues. V was trimmed by 9 bases and J by 9 bases, leaving 14 bases between them. CDR1 and CDR2 from the germline V gene are KGHDR and SFDVKD. The CDR3 region is CATSTPLGEQFF. The CDR3 DNA is TGTGCCACCTCAACGCCGCTGGGTGAGCAGTTCTTC.

The rearrangement uses TRBV29-1 and TRBJ2-6; D is undetermined. Germline V gene data show CDR1 as SQVTM and CDR2 as ANQGSEA. Trimming removed 3 bases from V and 1 base from J, with 7 bases in between. This CDR3 contains 14 residues. The CDR3, as DNA: TGCAGCGTTGACGGCTTTTCTGGGGCCAACGTCCTGACTTTC. This translates into CSVDGFSGANVLTF.

The chain joins TRBV19 to TRBJ1-1; D might be TRBD1 (5 bases). Germline V gene data show CDR1 as LNHDA and CDR2 as SQIVND (reference sequence). V lost 2 bases and J 1 base, leaving 11 bases between the germline ends. The CDR3 covers 15 residues. CDR3 bases: TGTGCCAGTAGTATATCTGGGACGGCGAACACTGAAGCTTTCTTT. Translation gives CASSISGTANTEAFF.

The gene calls are TRBV15 and TRBJ2-5; 7 nucleotides align to TRBD2. With 3 bases clipped from V and 4 bases from J, the junction kept 5 bases outside the gene matches. This CDR3 is built from 14 residues. Germline values: CDR1 LNHNV, CDR2 YYDKDF (reference sequence). In DNA form, the CDR3 reads TGTGCCACCAGCAGGCGGGGGAGAGGAGAGACCCAGTACTTC. It is translated as CATSRRGRGETQYF.

The chain joins TRBV7-3 to TRBJ1-1; no reliable D call. Trimming took 5 bases from V and 4 from J, leaving 8 bases between them. The CDR3 is made up of 12 amino acids. Germline CDR1 and CDR2: SGHTA and FQGTGA. The CDR3 nucleotides are TGTGCCAGCAGCACACAAAGCACTGAAGCTTTCTTT. This codes for CASSTQSTEAFF.

The CDR3 here is CATSGYVMSTDTQYF. CDR3 sequence (DNA): TGTGCCACCAGTGGTTACGTGATGAGCACAGATACGCAGTATTTT. The chain recombines TRBV24-1 with TRBJ2-3; D is ambiguous. V lost 5 bases to trimming and J lost 0 bases, with 11 bases between them. The CDR3 loop spans 15 amino acids. The germline V gene has CDR1 KGHDR and CDR2 SFDVKD.

CDR3: CASSPGQGRDTQYF. In nucleotides, the CDR3 is TGTGCCAGCAGCCCCGGACAGGGCAGGGATACGCAGTATTTT. V usage is TRBV9 and J usage is TRBJ2-3, with 8 bases aligning to TRBD1. The CDR3 covers 14 residues. CDR1 is SGDLS and CDR2 is YYNGEE in the germline V gene. V dropped 4 bases and J dropped 6; count of bases not matched to a gene: 7.

The gene calls are TRBV2 and TRBJ2-7, with TRBD1 matching 8 bases. The CDR3 spans 12 residues. Trimming at V came to 5 bases and at J to 6 bases, leaving 3 bases not matched to a gene. Germline-derived CDR1 and CDR2 are SNHLY and FYNNEI. In DNA, the CDR3 is TGTGCCAGCAGTACTGGACAGGGCGAGCAGTACTTC. It specifies CASSTGQGEQYF.

This clonotype has ten or more counts. This chain connects TRBV11-3 to TRBJ2-5, with D tentatively TRBD1 (5 bases). CDR3 size: 14 residues. V was shortened by 3 bases and J by 3 bases, with 11 bases between the two germline ends. The germline V gene has CDR1 SGHNT and CDR2 YENEEA. The CDR3 region has the DNA TGTGCCAGCAGCTTGACTGGGGCGGAAGAGACCCAGTACTTC. Protein product: CASSLTGAEETQYF.

This clonotype has a count of ten or more. The chain has TRBV7-8 and TRBJ2-3; TRBD2 agrees at 7 bases. Germline values: CDR1 SGHVS, CDR2 FQNEAQ. With 4 bases clipped from V and 1 base from J, the junction kept 8 bases outside the gene matches. This CDR3 contains 16 residues. The CDR3 coding sequence is TGTGCCAGCAGCTCCAATGGGGCGGGGGGCACAGATACGCAGTATTTT. Translated: CASSSNGAGGTDTQYF.

This clonotype was observed many times. This chain uses TRBV7-2 with TRBJ1-4; TRBD1 aligns across 7 bases. The CDR3 is 15 residues long. J lost 7 bases, V lost 1 base, and 6 bases had no gene match. Germline CDR1 SGHTA, CDR2 FQGNSA. CDR3 sequence: CASSLVGTATEKLFF. CDR3 in DNA: TGTGCCAGCAGCTTAGTGGGGACAGCAACTGAAAAACTGTTTTTT.

A few counts support this clonotype. This may stem from a read error, because a much larger clone lies one nucleotide away. V and J are TRBV5-1 and TRBJ2-7, with 7 bases identical to TRBD1. Germline-derived CDR1 and CDR2 are SGHRS and YFSETQ. The CDR3 is made up of 14 amino acids. Written as DNA, the CDR3 is TGCGCCAGCAGCCCCGGGACAGCGAAGTACGTGCAGTACTTC. Its translation is CASSPGTAKYVQYF.

The chain has TRBV19 and TRBJ1-1; TRBD1 is a possible D gene (5 bases). This CDR3 contains 14 residues. Trimming cost V 5 bases and J 0 bases, with 10 bases left between them. The germline V gene has CDR1 LNHDA and CDR2 SQIVND (reference sequence). This chain's CDR3 is CASSPTGLNTEAFF. In DNA, the CDR3 is TGTGCCAGTAGTCCTACAGGACTGAACACTGAAGCTTTCTTT. The whole variable domain, filled in from reference TRBV19 and TRBJ1-1, reads DGGITQSPKYLFRKEGQNVTLSCEQNLNHDAMYWYRQDPGQGLRLIYYSQIVNDFQKGDIAEGYSVSREKKESFPLTVTSAQKNPTAFYLCASSPTGLNTEAFFGQGTRLTVV.